The next 20 T cell receptor beta chains were all read from a single sample in a study of blood T cell repertoires in COVID-19. Assay used: immunoSEQ multiplex PCR; TCRdb lists only in-frame clones, some missing. This sample has 90,000 to 120,000 clones, with roughly 82% found just once. The sample comprised peripheral blood. These TCRs come from a man aged 55 to 70 with acute or convalescent COVID-19.

The rearrangement uses TRBV6-5 and TRBJ1-6; TRBD1 agrees at 7 bases. Germline V gene data show CDR1 as MNHEY and CDR2 as SVGAGI. V was pared by 2 bases and J by 5 bases, with 3 bases of the junction left unmatched. This CDR3 comprises 15 residues. In DNA, the CDR3 is TGTGCCAGCAGTTACAGAGGGACAGATAATTCACCCCTCCACTTT. Protein: CASSYRGTDNSPLHF.

The genes are TRBV9 and TRBJ1-6; 9 positions match TRBD1. CDR1 and CDR2 from the germline V gene are SGDLS and YYNGEE. This CDR3 has 16 amino acids. Unmatched junction bases numbered 9, after V lost 1 base and J lost 10 bases. CDR3 nucleotide sequence: TGTGCCAGCAGCGTATCCGAGGGACAGGGAGGGTCACCCCTCCACTTT. It yields the protein CASSVSEGQGGSPLHF.

J is TRBJ1-1 and V is TRBV5-1; D is unresolved. Trimming took off 1 base at V and 0 bases at J, with 22 bases between the two ends. CDR3 length: 19 residues. Germline CDR1 reads SGHRS; CDR2 reads YFSETQ. CDR3 sequence: CASSLYPGKGTTLNTEAFF. The CDR3 coding sequence is TGCGCCAGCAGCTTGTACCCCGGGAAGGGAACTACCCTGAACACTGAAGCTTTCTTT. Variable domain in full (rest from reference TRBV5-1 and TRBJ1-1): KAGVTQTPRYLIKTRGQQVTLSCSPISGHRSVSWYQQTPGQGLQFLFEYFSETQRNKGNFPGRFSGRQFSNSRSEMNVSTLELGDSALYLCASSLYPGKGTTLNTEAFFGQGTRLTVV.

V is TRBV9 and J is TRBJ1-3; the D is unclear. Germline V gene data show CDR1 as SGDLS and CDR2 as YYNGEE. The CDR3 is 16 residues long. V shed 0 bases and J shed 0 bases, with 10 bases lying between them. The CDR3 DNA sequence: TGTGCCAGCAGCGTAGACCGAGCGAGCTCTGGAAACACCATATATTTT. Residues: CASSVDRASSGNTIYF.

The chain has TRBV6-2 or TRBV6-3 and TRBJ2-2; the D gene is possibly TRBD2 (5 bases). Germline-derived CDR1 and CDR2 are MNHEY and SVGEGT. This CDR3 has 14 residues. V was clipped by 5 bases and J by 2 bases, with 9 bases between them. The CDR3: CASSSGLNTGELFF. In DNA, the CDR3 is TGTGCCAGCAGTAGCGGACTTAACACCGGGGAGCTGTTTTTT.

This clone showed up many times. The CDR3 coding sequence is TGTGCCAGCAGTTTGACAGGGGGGTCCTACGAGCAGTACTTC. Its translation: CASSLTGGSYEQYF. The rearrangement joins TRBV28 to TRBJ2-7; the match to TRBD1 covers 9 bases. Germline CDR1 is MDHEN and CDR2 is SYDVKM. V trimming: 3 bases; J trimming: 1 base; junction bases outside the gene matches: 1. The CDR3 length is 14 residues.

This chain connects TRBV6-2 or TRBV6-3 to TRBJ2-3, with D perhaps matching TRBD1 (6 bases). Trimming took 4 bases from V and 3 from J, leaving 20 bases between them. CDR3 size: 17 residues. Germline V gene sequence: CDR1 MNHEY, CDR2 SVGEGT. The CDR3 is CASSSFGPGQRTDTQYF. CDR3 DNA: TGTGCCAGCAGTTCCTTTGGACCGGGACAAAGAACAGATACGCAGTATTTT.

This chain joins TRBV29-1 and TRBJ1-1; 7 bases map to TRBD1. V was clipped by 5 bases and J by 4 bases; unmatched bases: 10. This CDR3 has 14 residues. Germline V gives CDR1 SQVTM, CDR2 ANQGSEA. CDR3 coding DNA: TGCAGCGTTCAAGGGGGCCAGATTGGCACTGAAGCTTTCTTT. Translated: CSVQGGQIGTEAFF.

This CDR3 reads CAINSGREETQYF. The CDR3 DNA sequence: TGTGCCATCAATAGCGGGAGGGAAGAGACCCAGTACTTC. The chain recombines TRBV10-3 with TRBJ2-5, with 11 bases aligning to TRBD2. CDR3 length equals 13 residues. Per germline, CDR1 ENHRY and CDR2 SYGVKD. The junction had 1 base not matched to a gene; V was cut back by 7 bases and J by 3 bases.

This clone was seen a few times. The CDR3 DNA reads TGTGCCAGCAGCTGGGAGGACTTTTACGAGCAGTTCTTC. Translated: CASSWEDFYEQFF. This chain uses TRBV7-2 with TRBJ2-1; weak D call: TRBD2 (6 bases). Germline V gene sequence: CDR1 SGHTA, CDR2 FQGNSA. V lost 4 bases and J lost 10, with 14 bases in between. This CDR3 comprises 13 residues.

The gene calls are TRBV19 and TRBJ2-3; maybe TRBD2 (6 bases). Germline values: CDR1 LNHDA, CDR2 SQIVND (reference sequence). This CDR3 comprises 17 residues. Trimming took 4 bases from V and 2 from J, leaving 19 bases between them. In DNA, the CDR3 is TGTGCCAGTAGTACCCTGTCTAGCGCGCACACCACAGATACGCAGTATTTT. As protein: CASSTLSSAHTTDTQYF.

The rearrangement uses TRBV5-6 and TRBJ2-2, with unresolved D. The CDR3 covers 13 residues. CDR1 and CDR2 from the germline V gene are SGHDT and YYEEEE. The V end lost 4 bases, the J end lost 0 bases, and 4 bases lay between the germline ends. For the CDR3, the DNA is TGTGCCAGCAGCACTCCGAACACCGGGGAGCTGTTTTTT. Its translation: CASSTPNTGELFF. The variable domain in full, with the rest retrieved from reference TRBV5-6 and TRBJ2-2, is DAGVTQSPTHLIKTRGQQVTLRCSPKSGHDTVSWYQQALGQGPQFIFQYYEEEERQRGNFPDRFSGHQFPNYSSELNVNALLLGDSALYLCASSTPNTGELFFGEGSRLTVL.

This chain joins TRBV5-1 and TRBJ1-6; D is ambiguous. The V and J ends lost 4 bases and 9 bases respectively, with 17 bases between them. Germline V gene sequence: CDR1 SGHRS, CDR2 YFSETQ. The CDR3 contains 15 residues. The CDR3 bases are TGCGCCAGCAGCATTACAGTAGACGTGGGTTCACCCCTCCACTTT. Translation gives CASSITVDVGSPLHF.

The chain is built from TRBV7-9 and TRBJ1-2; D is uncertain. Germline CDR1 reads SEHNR; CDR2 reads FQNEAQ (reference sequence). Trimming removed 3 bases from V and 5 bases from J, with 13 bases in between. CDR3 length equals 14 residues. The CDR3 loop reads CASSLDGGRYGYTF. In DNA, the CDR3 is TGTGCCAGCAGCTTGGACGGAGGGAGGTATGGCTACACCTTC.

The chain employs TRBV28 and TRBJ1-3, with D perhaps TRBD1 (5 bases). V was trimmed by 5 bases and J by 1 base, leaving 9 bases between them. This CDR3 is 14 amino acids long. CDR1 MDHEN and CDR2 SYDVKM come from the germline V gene. The CDR3 DNA reads as TGTGCCAGCAGTCCCCGACAGTCTGGAAACACCATATATTTT. It encodes CASSPRQSGNTIYF.

The chain carries TRBV5-1 and TRBJ1-2; a possible D gene is TRBD1 (6 bases). The CDR3 is 14 amino acids. Germline CDR1 SGHRS, CDR2 YFSETQ. V was trimmed by 4 bases and J by 1 base, leaving 11 bases between them. In DNA form, the CDR3 reads TGCGCCAGCAGCCAAAGGACAGATAACTATGGCTACACCTTC. This sequence encodes CASSQRTDNYGYTF.

V and J are TRBV7-3 and TRBJ1-2, with a possible D match to TRBD1 (5 bases). The CDR3 is 13 residues long. The ends were cut back, 10 bases at V and 4 bases at J, with 16 bases in the middle. Germline V gene lookup returns CDR1 SGHTA and CDR2 FQGTGA. CDR3 in amino acids: CAKTGGFTYGYTF. In DNA form, the CDR3 reads TGTGCCAAGACGGGGGGATTTACCTATGGCTACACCTTC.

This chain connects TRBV6-5 to TRBJ2-1; 7 bases map to TRBD2. The CDR3 length is 15 residues. Germline loops: CDR1 MNHEY, CDR2 SVGAGI. J lost 5 bases, V lost 7 bases, and 11 bases had no gene match. DNA for the CDR3: TGTGCCAGCACAGGCGGGAGCTCGAATAACAATGAGCAGTTCTTC. Its protein is CASTGGSSNNNEQFF.

This clone has more than one count but fewer than ten. This chain uses TRBV7-2 with TRBJ1-3; no definite D call. V lost 6 bases, J lost 9 bases, and 9 bases lay in between. The germline gives CDR1 SGHTA, CDR2 FQGNSA. The CDR3 extends over 11 amino acids. The chain's CDR3 is CASRDSSTIYF. CDR3 nucleotide sequence: TGTGCCAGCAGGGACTCGAGCACCATATATTTT. Based on the CDR3 plus reference TRBV7-2 and TRBJ1-3, the full variable domain is GAGVSQSPSNKVTEKGKDVELRCDPISGHTALYWYRQSLGQGLEFLIYFQGNSAPDKSGLPSDRFSAERTGGSVSTLTIQRTQQEDSAVYLCASRDSSTIYFGEGSWLTVV.

This rearrangement joins TRBV11-3 to TRBJ1-1; a weak D match, TRBD1 (5 bases). CDR1 and CDR2 (germline): SGHNT, YENEEA. V was cut by 0 bases and J by 4 bases, with 9 bases left in between. The CDR3 spans 14 residues. CDR3 DNA: TGTGCCAGCAGCTTAGAGGGGCTGGGCACTGAAGCTTTCTTT. Its translation: CASSLEGLGTEAFF.